The clone carrying this TCR beta chain was detected once. The data were obtained in a study of control samples from healthy donors and cancer patients. From germline, CDR1 is SGHDN and CDR2 FVKESK. This CDR3 has 15 amino acids. The V and J ends lost 1 base and 7 bases respectively, with 11 bases between them. Data came from immunoSEQ multiplex PCR; TCRdb stores just in-frame clones and leaves some out. The data show more than 110,000 clones, about 85% seen once. The sequence was obtained from a woman aged 25 to 45 in good health. V is TRBV14 and J is TRBJ1-6; D not certain. Sequenced material: blood. CDR3 sequence: CASSQVGVLNSPLHF. In DNA, the CDR3 is TGTGCCAGCAGCCAAGTTGGGGTACTAAATTCACCCCTCCACTTT.